This T cell receptor beta chain derives from a study of tumor-infiltrating lymphocytes in primary liver carcinoma. With approximately 470 ng total RNA as template and a constant-region primer, TCR beta cDNA was made. ARM-PCR was slightly modified, and three nested multiplex PCR rounds with it gave rise to the TCR beta libraries. TRBV1-TRBV30 forward primers paired with a C-beta reverse primer drove the first two PCR rounds, about 10 cycles each. TCRdb independently ran MiXCR on the multiplex PCR reads; one entry per CDR3 protein. The repertoire includes about 210,000 distinct CDR3 sequences, approximately 86% of them detected once, and 15% to 20% sits in the top ten. Germline CDR1 and CDR2: SGHRS and YFSETQ. The CDR3 runs 15 residues. Unsorted bulk tissue of about 18-32 mg yielded co-extracted RNA and DNA. On this clonotype: Relative to the germline gene, one junction end is altered; a read error may explain this.

The sample was tumor tissue from primary liver carcinoma. The V and J genes are TRBV5-1 and TRBJ2-2; D is perhaps TRBD2 (5 bases). The sequence was obtained from a man aged 40-49 years with primary liver carcinoma and hepatitis B virus infection. The CDR3 region has the DNA TGCGATAGCAGCTTGAGTCCCTCGAACACCGGGGAGCTGTTCTTT. Its protein is CDSSLSPSNTGELFF.